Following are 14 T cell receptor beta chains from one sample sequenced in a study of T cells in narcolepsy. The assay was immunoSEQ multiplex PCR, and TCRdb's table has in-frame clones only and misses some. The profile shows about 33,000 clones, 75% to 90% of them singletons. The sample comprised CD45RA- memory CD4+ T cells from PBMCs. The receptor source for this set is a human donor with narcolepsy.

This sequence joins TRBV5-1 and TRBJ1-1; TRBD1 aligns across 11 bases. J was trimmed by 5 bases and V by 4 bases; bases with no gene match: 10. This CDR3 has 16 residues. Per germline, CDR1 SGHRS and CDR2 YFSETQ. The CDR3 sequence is CASSIGQGAFRTEAFF. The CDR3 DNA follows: TGCGCCAGCAGCATCGGACAGGGGGCGTTCCGGACTGAAGCTTTCTTT. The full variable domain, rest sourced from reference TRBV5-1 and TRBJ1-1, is KAGVTQTPRYLIKTRGQQVTLSCSPISGHRSVSWYQQTPGQGLQFLFEYFSETQRNKGNFPGRFSGRQFSNSRSEMNVSTLELGDSALYLCASSIGQGAFRTEAFFGQGTRLTVV.

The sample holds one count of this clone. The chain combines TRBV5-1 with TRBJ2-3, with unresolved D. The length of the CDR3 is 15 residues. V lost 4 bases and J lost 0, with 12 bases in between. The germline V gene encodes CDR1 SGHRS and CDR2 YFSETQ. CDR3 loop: CASSPILSSTDTQYF. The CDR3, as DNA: TGCGCCAGCAGCCCGATACTCTCTAGCACAGATACGCAGTATTTT.

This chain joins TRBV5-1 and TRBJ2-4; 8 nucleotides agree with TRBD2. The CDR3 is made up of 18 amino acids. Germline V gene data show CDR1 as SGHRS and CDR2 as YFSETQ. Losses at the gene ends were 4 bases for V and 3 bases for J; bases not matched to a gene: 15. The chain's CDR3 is CASSPEFGGALGKNIQYF. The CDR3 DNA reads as TGCGCCAGCAGCCCGGAGTTCGGGGGGGCGTTGGGCAAAAACATTCAGTACTTC. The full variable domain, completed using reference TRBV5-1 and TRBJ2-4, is KAGVTQTPRYLIKTRGQQVTLSCSPISGHRSVSWYQQTPGQGLQFLFEYFSETQRNKGNFPGRFSGRQFSNSRSEMNVSTLELGDSALYLCASSPEFGGALGKNIQYFGAGTRLSVL.

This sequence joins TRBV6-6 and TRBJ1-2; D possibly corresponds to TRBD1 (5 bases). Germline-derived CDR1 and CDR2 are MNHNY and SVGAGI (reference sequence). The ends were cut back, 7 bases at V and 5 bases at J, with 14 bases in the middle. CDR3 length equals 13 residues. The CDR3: CASTPAGLYGYTF. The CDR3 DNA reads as TGTGCCAGCACCCCCGCGGGGCTATATGGCTACACCTTC.

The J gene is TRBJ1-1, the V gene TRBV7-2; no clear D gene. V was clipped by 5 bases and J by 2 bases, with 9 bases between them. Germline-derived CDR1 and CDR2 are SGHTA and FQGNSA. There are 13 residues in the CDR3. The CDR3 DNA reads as TGTGCCAGCAGCGGAGGGCTCAACACTGAAGCTTTCTTT. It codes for CASSGGLNTEAFF.

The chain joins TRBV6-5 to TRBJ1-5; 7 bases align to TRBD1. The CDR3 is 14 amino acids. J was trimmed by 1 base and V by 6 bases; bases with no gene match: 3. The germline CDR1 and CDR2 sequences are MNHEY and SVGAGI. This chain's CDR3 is CASRSQGSNQPQHF. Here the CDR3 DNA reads TGTGCCAGCAGATCACAGGGGAGCAATCAGCCCCAGCATTTT.

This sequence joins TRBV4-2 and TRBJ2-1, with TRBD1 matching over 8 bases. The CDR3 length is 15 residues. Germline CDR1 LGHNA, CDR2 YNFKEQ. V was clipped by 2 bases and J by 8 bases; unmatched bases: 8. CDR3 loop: CASSQTGDRGDEQFF. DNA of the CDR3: TGTGCCAGCAGCCAAACGGGAGACAGGGGCGATGAGCAGTTCTTC.

The CDR3 nucleotides are TGTGCCAGCAGTTCCCGACAGGTAGCCAAAAACATTCAGTACTTC. It yields the protein CASSSRQVAKNIQYF. The chain couples TRBV28 to TRBJ2-4, with D perhaps matching TRBD1 (6 bases). CDR3 size: 15 residues. V gave up 4 bases and J gave up 0 bases, with 10 bases separating them. The germline V gene has CDR1 MDHEN and CDR2 SYDVKM.

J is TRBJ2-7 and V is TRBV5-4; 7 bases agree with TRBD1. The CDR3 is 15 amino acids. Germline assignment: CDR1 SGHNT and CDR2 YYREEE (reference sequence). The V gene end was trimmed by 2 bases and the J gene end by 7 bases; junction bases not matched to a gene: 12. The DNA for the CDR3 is TGTGCCAGCAGCTTCGCGGGCACAGGGGTTTGGGAGCAGTACTTC. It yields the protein CASSFAGTGVWEQYF.

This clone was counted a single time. The CDR3 sequence: CASNILSQGADGYTF. CDR3 sequence (DNA): TGTGCCAGCAACATCCTTAGTCAGGGGGCGGATGGCTACACCTTC. The chain uses TRBV2 and TRBJ1-2; the match to TRBD1 covers 8 bases. Germline V gene lookup returns CDR1 SNHLY and CDR2 FYNNEI. The CDR3 extends over 15 amino acids. Trimming took 7 bases from V and 6 from J; bases not matched to a gene: 13.

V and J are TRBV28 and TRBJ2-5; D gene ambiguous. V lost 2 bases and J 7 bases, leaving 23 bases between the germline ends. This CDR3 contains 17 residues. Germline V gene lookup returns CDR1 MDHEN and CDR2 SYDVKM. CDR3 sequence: CASSLRRRIRPDWTQYF. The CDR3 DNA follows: TGTGCCAGCAGTTTACGGAGACGGATCCGTCCTGATTGGACCCAGTACTTC. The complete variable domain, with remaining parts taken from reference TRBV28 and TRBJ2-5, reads DVKVTQSSRYLVKRTGEKVFLECVQDMDHENMFWYRQDPGLGLRLIYFSYDVKMKEKGDIPEGYSVSREKKERFSLILESASTNQTSMYLCASSLRRRIRPDWTQYFGPGTRLLVL.

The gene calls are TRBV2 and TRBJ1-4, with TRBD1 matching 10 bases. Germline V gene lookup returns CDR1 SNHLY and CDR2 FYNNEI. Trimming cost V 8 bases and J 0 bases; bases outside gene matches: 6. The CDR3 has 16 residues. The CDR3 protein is CASRDRGKATNEKLFF. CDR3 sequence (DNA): TGTGCCAGCCGGGACAGGGGAAAGGCAACTAATGAAAAACTGTTTTTT.

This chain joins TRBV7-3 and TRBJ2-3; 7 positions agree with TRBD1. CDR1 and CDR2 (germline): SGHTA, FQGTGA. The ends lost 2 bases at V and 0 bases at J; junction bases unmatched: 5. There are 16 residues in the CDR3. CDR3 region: CASSLGDRISTDTQYF. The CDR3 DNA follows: TGTGCCAGCAGCTTAGGGGACAGAATAAGCACAGATACGCAGTATTTT.

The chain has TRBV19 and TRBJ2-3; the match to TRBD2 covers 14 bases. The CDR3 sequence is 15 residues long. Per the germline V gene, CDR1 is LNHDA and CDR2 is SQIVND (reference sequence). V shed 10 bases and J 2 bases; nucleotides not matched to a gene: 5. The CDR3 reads CATWTSGGLTDTQYF. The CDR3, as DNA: TGTGCCACGTGGACTAGCGGGGGGCTCACAGATACGCAGTATTTT.